These 32 T cell receptor beta chains came from one sample sequenced in a study of T cell responses to AZD1222 COVID-19 vaccine. Sequencing used immunoSEQ multiplex PCR; TCRdb keeps in-frame clones, though not all of them. Here the sample spans approximately 70,000 clones, around 90% being singletons. The source material was peripheral blood, sampled on day 0 of AZD1222 vaccination. These receptors came from an adult in good health.

The chain combines TRBV6-5 with TRBJ1-2; TRBD1 aligns across 12 bases. The junction had 7 bases not matched to a gene; V was cut back by 7 bases and J by 7 bases. The germline V gene has CDR1 MNHEY and CDR2 SVGAGI. The CDR3 is 14 residues long. In nucleotides, the CDR3 is TGTGCCAGCAAGGGACAGGGGGCGCGAAGTGGCTACACCTTC. Translating gives CASKGQGARSGYTF.

V usage is TRBV29-1 and J usage is TRBJ2-5; TRBD2 matches 10 bases. Germline values: CDR1 SQVTM, CDR2 ANQGSEA. The CDR3 loop spans 14 amino acids. DNA of the CDR3: TGCAGTGCCCATGCAGCGGGGGGGGCGGAGACCCAGTACTTC. Residues: CSAHAAGGAETQYF.

This chain links TRBV6-5 with TRBJ1-1; D is uncertain. Germline values: CDR1 MNHEY, CDR2 SVGAGI. V was clipped by 4 bases and J by 3 bases, with 15 bases between them. The CDR3 extends over 15 amino acids. CDR3 loop: CASSLQKTIYTEAFF. The CDR3 bases are TGTGCCAGCAGTTTACAGAAAACTATCTACACTGAAGCTTTCTTT.

The chain employs TRBV2 and TRBJ2-2; D gene unclear. Germline CDR1 is SNHLY and CDR2 is FYNNEI. This CDR3 region has 12 residues. With 6 bases removed from V and 6 bases from J, the gap between germline ends came to 8 bases. CDR3 sequence: CASSWSSGELFF. For the CDR3, the DNA is TGTGCCAGCAGCTGGTCCTCCGGGGAGCTGTTTTTT. The full variable domain, in which reference TRBV2 and TRBJ2-2 provide the parts outside the CDR3, is EPEVTQTPSHQVTQMGQEVILRCVPISNHLYFYWYRQILGQKVEFLVSFYNNEISEKSEIFDDQFSVERPDGSNFTLKIRSTKLEDSAMYFCASSWSSGELFFGEGSRLTVL.

The chain combines TRBV30 with TRBJ1-1; no clear D. Germline V lookup: CDR1 GTSNPN, CDR2 SVGIG (reference sequence). This CDR3 spans 12 amino acids. Trimming removed 0 bases from V and 4 bases from J, with 6 bases in between. This chain's CDR3 is CAWSVTGTEAFF. As DNA, the CDR3 is TGTGCCTGGAGTGTCACCGGCACTGAAGCTTTCTTT.

This chain joins TRBV7-2 and TRBJ2-5, with 10 bases lining up with TRBD2. CDR3 length: 16 residues. The V and J ends lost 5 bases and 5 bases, in that order; junction bases with no gene match: 11. Germline V lookup: CDR1 SGHTA, CDR2 FQGNSA. CDR3 in DNA: TGTGCCAGCAGCCCCCGGAGCGGGGGGGCATATGAGACCCAGTACTTC. It codes for CASSPRSGGAYETQYF.

The sample holds a few counts of this clone. This chain uses TRBV7-3 with TRBJ1-1; D might be TRBD1 (6 bases). Trimming took off 2 bases at V and 11 bases at J, with 15 bases between the two ends. The CDR3 covers 13 residues. Germline V lookup: CDR1 SGHTA, CDR2 FQGTGA. Here the CDR3 reads CASSLSAGGYAFF. The CDR3, as DNA: TGTGCCAGCAGCTTATCCGCCGGGGGCTACGCTTTCTTT.

The chain couples TRBV19 to TRBJ2-7; a possible D gene is TRBD2 (5 bases). Germline-derived CDR1 and CDR2 are LNHDA and SQIVND (reference sequence). The CDR3 length is 13 residues. Trimming removed 2 bases from V and 3 bases from J, with 8 bases in between. CDR3 DNA sequence: TGTGCCAGTAGTATAAGAGGGAACTACGAGCAGTACTTC. It yields the protein CASSIRGNYEQYF.

V and J are TRBV19 and TRBJ2-7; D call uncertain. The V end lost 5 bases, the J end lost 1 base, and 12 bases lay between the germline ends. The CDR3 runs to 14 residues. Germline-derived CDR1 and CDR2 are LNHDA and SQIVND (reference sequence). CDR3: CASSLGPLSYEQYF. Written as DNA, the CDR3 is TGTGCCAGTAGTCTCGGACCGCTATCCTACGAGCAGTACTTC. Variable domain in full (rest from reference TRBV19 and TRBJ2-7): DGGITQSPKYLFRKEGQNVTLSCEQNLNHDAMYWYRQDPGQGLRLIYYSQIVNDFQKGDIAEGYSVSREKKESFPLTVTSAQKNPTAFYLCASSLGPLSYEQYFGPGTRLTVT.

V usage is TRBV4-1 and J usage is TRBJ1-2, with TRBD1 matching over 9 bases. From germline, CDR1 is MGHRA and CDR2 YSYEKL. This CDR3 is 15 amino acids long. V lost 0 bases, J lost 8 bases, and 7 bases stayed unmatched. CDR3 in amino acids: CASSQEGQGSWGYTF. In nucleotides, the CDR3 is TGCGCCAGCAGCCAAGAAGGACAGGGGAGTTGGGGCTACACCTTC.

The chain couples TRBV7-9 to TRBJ1-1; no reliable D call. CDR3 length: 13 amino acids. Trimming shortened V by 0 bases and J by 2 bases, and 4 bases separated the two germline ends. Germline lookup yields CDR1 SEHNR and CDR2 FQNEAQ (reference sequence). Here the CDR3 reads CASSLAHNTEAFF. CDR3 nucleotides: TGTGCCAGCAGCTTAGCGCACAACACTGAAGCTTTCTTT.

The chain combines TRBV10-3 with TRBJ1-3; no definite D call. The CDR3 runs 13 residues. The V gene's germline CDR1 is ENHRY and CDR2 SYGVKD. The V end lost 8 bases, the J end lost 1 base, and 9 bases lay between the germline ends. CDR3 amino acids: CAIGENSGNTIYF. The CDR3 nucleotides are TGTGCCATCGGAGAGAATTCTGGAAACACCATATATTTT.

This chain connects TRBV18 to TRBJ2-2, with a possible D match to TRBD2 (6 bases). V lost 3 bases and J 1 base, leaving 6 bases between the germline ends. Germline CDR1 reads KGHSH; CDR2 reads LQKENI. The CDR3 runs 14 residues. The chain's CDR3 is CASSPGGNTGELFF. The CDR3, as DNA: TGTGCCAGCTCACCGGGAGGGAACACCGGGGAGCTGTTTTTT.

The chain uses TRBV9 and TRBJ1-2, with TRBD1 matching 11 bases. Trimming took 4 bases from V and 4 from J; bases not matched to a gene: 9. The germline CDR1 and CDR2 sequences are SGDLS and YYNGEE. The length of the CDR3 is 16 residues. The CDR3 loop reads CASSFSWTGGTYGYTF. Here the CDR3 DNA reads TGTGCCAGCAGCTTCTCATGGACAGGGGGCACCTATGGCTACACCTTC.

This chain uses TRBV11-2 with TRBJ1-5; TRBD1 agrees at 7 bases. CDR1 is SGHAT, CDR2 FQNNGV, per germline. The junction had 5 bases not matched to a gene; V was cut back by 5 bases and J by 7 bases. CDR3 length: 13 residues. For the CDR3, the DNA is TGTGCCAGCAGCATCGACAGGGAACAGCCCCAGCATTTT. It translates to CASSIDREQPQHF.

This clone was counted a single time. This chain uses TRBV6-1 with TRBJ1-2; D remains ambiguous. Germline assignment: CDR1 MNHNS and CDR2 SASEGT. Trimming took 0 bases from V and 4 from J, leaving 15 bases between them. The CDR3 contains 16 residues. CDR3 sequence reads: CASSEAYGLLGYGYTF. CDR3 DNA sequence: TGTGCCAGCAGTGAAGCATACGGGCTGTTGGGCTATGGCTACACCTTC.

V and J are TRBV6-5 and TRBJ1-5, with 7 nucleotides matching TRBD1. The CDR3 sequence is 15 residues long. CDR1 is MNHEY and CDR2 is SVGAGI in the germline V gene. J lost 5 bases, V lost 2 bases, and 6 bases had no gene match. CDR3 region: CASSYDRDGDQPQHF. The CDR3 DNA follows: TGTGCCAGCAGTTACGACAGGGATGGCGATCAGCCCCAGCATTTT.

The chain uses TRBV2 and TRBJ1-6; maybe TRBD1 (6 bases). Trimming removed 4 bases at V and 6 bases at J, with 19 bases between. CDR3 size: 17 residues. The germline gives CDR1 SNHLY, CDR2 FYNNEI. The CDR3 region is CASSARTAYEANSPLHF. CDR3 bases: TGTGCCAGCAGTGCCCGGACAGCCTATGAGGCTAATTCACCCCTCCACTTT.

The chain has TRBV3-1 (or the pseudogene TRBV3-2) and TRBJ1-5; D unresolved. Germline values: CDR1 LGHDT, CDR2 YNNKEL (reference sequence). The CDR3 totals 13 residues. V dropped 1 base and J dropped 7 bases, with 8 bases sitting between them. CDR3 in DNA: TGTGCCAGCAGCCAAGTTCGAGGCCAGCCCCAGCATTTT. Translation gives CASSQVRGQPQHF.

In this sample, this clone turned up once. The rearrangement links TRBV6-5 to TRBJ1-2; no clear D gene. Looked up from germline, CDR1 is MNHEY and CDR2 is SVGAGI. V was clipped by 6 bases and J by 0 bases, with 8 bases between them. The CDR3 runs 13 residues. The CDR3 nucleotides are TGTGCCAGCAGCCTCTCCCCTAACTATGGCTACACCTTC. Protein sequence: CASSLSPNYGYTF.

This clone appeared a single time. The genes are TRBV6-2 or TRBV6-3 and TRBJ1-1, with TRBD1 identical over 7 bases. The CDR3 runs to 18 residues. V shed 6 bases, J shed 0 bases, and the junction held 16 bases outside the gene matches. Germline CDR1 and CDR2: MNHEY and SVGEGT. CDR3 in DNA: TGTGCCAGCAGCCGCCGGACAGGATTTTCCAACATGAACACTGAAGCTTTCTTT. Its protein is CASSRRTGFSNMNTEAFF.

The genes are TRBV5-1 and TRBJ2-5; 10 bases match TRBD1. CDR3 length: 15 residues. Trimming at V came to 4 bases and at J to 6 bases, leaving 9 bases not matched to a gene. The germline CDR1 and CDR2 sequences are SGHRS and YFSETQ. CDR3 sequence (DNA): TGCGCCAGCAGCCTAAACCCGGGACAGGGGAAGACCCAGTACTTC. Protein sequence: CASSLNPGQGKTQYF.

A few counts support this clone. The chain links TRBV5-1 to TRBJ2-3; D unclear. The CDR3 totals 14 residues. V lost 4 bases and J 4 bases, leaving 13 bases between the germline ends. Germline V gene data show CDR1 as SGHRS and CDR2 as YFSETQ. The chain's CDR3 is CASSARPPPDTQYF. DNA of the CDR3: TGCGCCAGCAGCGCTAGACCTCCTCCAGATACGCAGTATTTT.

The gene calls are TRBV4-1 and TRBJ1-2; no reliable D call. CDR3 length: 12 amino acids. Germline CDR1 MGHRA, CDR2 YSYEKL. V lost 4 bases and J lost 8, with 11 bases in between. CDR3 in amino acids: CASSPLHGGYTF. The DNA of the CDR3 is TGCGCCAGCAGCCCCCTACACGGGGGCTACACCTTC.

J is TRBJ2-4 and V is TRBV5-1; 9 bases line up with TRBD2. V lost 0 bases, J lost 2 bases, and 6 bases stayed unmatched. The CDR3 extends over 17 amino acids. The V gene's germline CDR1 is SGHRS and CDR2 YFSETQ. The DNA for the CDR3 is TGCGCCAGCAGCTTGGATCAGCGGGGGGTTTCCAAAAACATTCAGTACTTC. Protein: CASSLDQRGVSKNIQYF.

This rearrangement joins TRBV6-4 to TRBJ2-3; 8 nucleotides align to TRBD1. After removal of 0 bases from V and 5 bases from J, the junction contained 4 bases not matched to a gene. The germline gives CDR1 MRHNA, CDR2 SNTAGT. This CDR3 is built from 15 residues. The CDR3 DNA reads TGTGCCAGCAGTGACTCGGCAGGGGGCGGAGATACGCAGTATTTT. It translates to CASSDSAGGGDTQYF.

This clone was seen only a few times. The chain uses TRBV5-8 and TRBJ1-6; D gene uncertain. This CDR3 comprises 15 residues. Germline V gene lookup returns CDR1 SGHTS and CDR2 YDEGEE. V gave up 7 bases and J gave up 2 bases, with 13 bases separating them. The chain's CDR3 is CASRPGTTYNSPLHF. DNA of the CDR3: TGTGCCAGCCGACCCGGAACGACCTATAATTCACCCCTCCACTTT.

The V call is TRBV3-1 (or the pseudogene TRBV3-2), the J call TRBJ1-2; 9 nucleotides agree with TRBD1. This CDR3 contains 15 residues. Trimming at V came to 4 bases and at J to 5 bases, leaving 8 bases not matched to a gene. The V gene's germline CDR1 is LGHDT and CDR2 YNNKEL (reference sequence). The CDR3 sequence: CASSLLDRGKYGYTF. The CDR3 region has the DNA TGTGCCAGCAGCCTGCTGGACAGGGGTAAATATGGCTACACCTTC.

The chain is built from TRBV28 and TRBJ1-2, with 8 nucleotides matching TRBD1. The CDR3 length is 15 residues. Per the germline V gene, CDR1 is MDHEN and CDR2 is SYDVKM. V trimming: 5 bases; J trimming: 0 bases; junction bases outside the gene matches: 5. CDR3 protein: CASSGGQASNYGYTF. The CDR3 DNA sequence: TGTGCCAGCAGTGGGGGACAGGCCTCTAACTATGGCTACACCTTC.

V gene TRBV18 combines with J gene TRBJ1-1; TRBD1 is a possible D gene (5 bases). The CDR3 is made up of 14 amino acids. CDR1 and CDR2 from the germline V gene are KGHSH and LQKENI. V shed 3 bases and J shed 1 base, with 9 bases lying between them. CDR3 sequence: CASSPRQGNTEAFF. CDR3 bases: TGTGCCAGCTCACCTAGGCAGGGGAACACTGAAGCTTTCTTT.

The rearrangement joins TRBV30 to TRBJ1-5; 7 bases map to TRBD1. This CDR3 is built from 14 residues. The ends lost 4 bases at V and 2 bases at J; junction bases unmatched: 5. Germline values: CDR1 GTSNPN, CDR2 SVGIG (reference sequence). CDR3: CAWNGDSRNQPQHF. In DNA, the CDR3 is TGTGCCTGGAACGGGGACAGCCGCAATCAGCCCCAGCATTTT.

V and J are TRBV29-1 and TRBJ2-7; D might be TRBD2 (7 bases). V gave up 3 bases and J gave up 7 bases, with 13 bases separating them. The CDR3 extends over 12 amino acids. CDR1 and CDR2 from the germline V gene are SQVTM and ANQGSEA. The chain's CDR3 is CSVEIGGGEQYF. Here the CDR3 DNA reads TGCAGCGTTGAGATAGGGGGGGGAGAGCAGTACTTC.